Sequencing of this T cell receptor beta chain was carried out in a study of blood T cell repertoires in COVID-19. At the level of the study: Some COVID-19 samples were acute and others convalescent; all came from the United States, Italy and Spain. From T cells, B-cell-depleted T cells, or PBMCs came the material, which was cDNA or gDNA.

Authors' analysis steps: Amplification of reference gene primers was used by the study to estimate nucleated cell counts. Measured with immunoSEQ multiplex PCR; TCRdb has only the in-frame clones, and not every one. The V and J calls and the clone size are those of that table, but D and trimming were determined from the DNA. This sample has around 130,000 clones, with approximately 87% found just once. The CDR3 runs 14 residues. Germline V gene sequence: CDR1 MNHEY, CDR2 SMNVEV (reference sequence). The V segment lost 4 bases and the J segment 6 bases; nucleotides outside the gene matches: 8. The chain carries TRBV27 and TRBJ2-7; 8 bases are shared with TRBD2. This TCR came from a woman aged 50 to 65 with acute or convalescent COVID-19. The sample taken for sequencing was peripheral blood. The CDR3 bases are TGTGCCAGCAGTTCCTTAGCGGGGTCTGCCGAGCAGTACTTC. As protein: CASSSLAGSAEQYF.